This T cell receptor beta chain came from a study of spatial heterogeneity in lung cancer. In this sample, this clonotype turned up many times. Time point: blood at routine non-recurrence follow-up after resection. TCRdb independently ran MiXCR on the 5' RACE reads; one entry per CDR3 protein. The repertoire holds tens of thousands of distinct CDR3 sequences, with around 8.9% as singletons. The sequence was collected from a female donor with early-stage non-small cell lung cancer. This specimen was PBMCs, taken at follow-up.

The CDR3 region has the DNA TGTGCCAGCCATGCGGGAGTAGTTTATGAGCAGTTCTTC. The encoded protein is CASHAGVVYEQFF. V and J are TRBV12-3 or TRBV12-4 and TRBJ2-1; 7 nucleotides match TRBD2. The CDR3 is 13 residues long. After removal of 8 bases from V and 8 bases from J, the junction contained 9 bases not matched to a gene.